This paragraph reports one T cell receptor beta chain. This record belongs to a study of blood T cell repertoires in COVID-19. As for the study in general: Whether acute or convalescent, the COVID-19 samples came from the United States, Italy and Spain. The cDNA or gDNA used as material had been derived from T cells, B-cell-depleted T cells, or PBMCs.

The germline V gene has CDR1 SGHTA and CDR2 FQGNSA. Trimming took off 10 bases at V and 7 bases at J, with 29 bases between the two ends. This CDR3 is built from 17 residues. Cohort placement rested on clinical history that participants reported themselves. Only in-frame clones appear in the TCRdb table, and some are missing; sequencing was by immunoSEQ multiplex PCR. This table has approximately 220,000 clones, about 80% appearing once. The TCR was taken from a woman aged 35 to 49 with acute COVID-19. The material sequenced was PBMCs or T cells enriched from blood (not recorded which). This chain uses TRBV7-2 with TRBJ1-5; possible D gene TRBD1, 5 bases. CDR3 sequence: CATTLAGGIGGEQPQHF. The CDR3 nucleotides are TGTGCCACTACGCTAGCCGGAGGGATCGGGGGGGAACAGCCCCAGCATTTT.